This record concerns one TCR beta chain sequence. This sample stems from a study of OX40 agonist ivuxolimab in advanced cancers. The overall study: Patients received the agonistic anti-OX40 (CD134) antibody ivuxolimab.

TCRdb's copy holds only in-frame clones and misses some; the assay was immunoSEQ multiplex PCR. Found here are 90,000 or so clones, under 95% of them singletons; the top ten hold around 0.86%. CDR3 size: 15 residues. Germline V gene sequence: CDR1 SGHNT, CDR2 YYREEE (reference sequence). The junction had 11 bases not matched to a gene; V was cut back by 4 bases and J by 4 bases. J is TRBJ2-7 and V is TRBV5-4, with 7 bases matching TRBD2. This sample comprised CD4+ or CD8+ T cells sorted from blood, obtained in a trial of the OX40 agonist ivuxolimab. This clonotype was sampled from an adult with an advanced solid tumor such as melanoma, head and neck, liver or kidney cancer. The CDR3 DNA reads as TGTGCCAGCAGCCCCCGGGGCGGGAGTAGGTACGAGCAGTACTTC. This translates into CASSPRGGSRYEQYF.